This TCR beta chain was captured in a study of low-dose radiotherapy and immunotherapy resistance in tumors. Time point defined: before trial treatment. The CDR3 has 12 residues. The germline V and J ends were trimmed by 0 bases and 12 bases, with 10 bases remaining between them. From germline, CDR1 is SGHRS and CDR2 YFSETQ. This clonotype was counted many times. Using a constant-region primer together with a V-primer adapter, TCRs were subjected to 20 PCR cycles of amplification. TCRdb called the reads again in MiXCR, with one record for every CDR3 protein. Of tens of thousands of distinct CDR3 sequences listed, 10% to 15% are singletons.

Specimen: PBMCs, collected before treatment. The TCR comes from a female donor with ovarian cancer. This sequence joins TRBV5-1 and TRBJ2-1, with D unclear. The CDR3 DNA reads TGCGCCAGCAGCTTGGGCTCTATAGCGCAGTTCTTC. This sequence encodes CASSLGSIAQFF.